The 30 T cell receptor beta chains listed next were all sequenced from one sample in a study of OX40 agonist ivuxolimab in advanced cancers. Some clones are missing from TCRdb's copy, which holds only in-frame ones; the method was immunoSEQ multiplex PCR. The data contain about 52,000 clones, about nine tenths of them singletons. The sequenced sample was CD4+ or CD8+ T cells sorted from blood, obtained in a trial of the OX40 agonist ivuxolimab. These receptors all come from an adult with an advanced solid tumor such as melanoma, head and neck, liver or kidney cancer.

In its sample, this clone was seen once. This rearrangement joins TRBV19 to TRBJ2-6; 8 nucleotides align to TRBD1. CDR3 length: 17 residues. Looked up from germline, CDR1 is LNHDA and CDR2 is SQIVND (reference sequence). The V and J ends lost 2 bases and 2 bases, in that order; junction bases with no gene match: 5. Here the CDR3 reads CASSISWTGTGANVLTF. The CDR3 bases are TGTGCCAGTAGTATAAGTTGGACAGGGACTGGGGCCAACGTCCTGACTTTC.

The rearrangement uses TRBV6-5 and TRBJ1-1; 10 nucleotides agree with TRBD1. The CDR3 runs 14 residues. Germline V lookup: CDR1 MNHEY, CDR2 SVGAGI. V lost 2 bases to trimming and J lost 8 bases; unmatched junction nucleotides: 5. The CDR3, as DNA: TGTGCCAGCAGTTACCGTGGACAGGGGGACGAAGCTTTCTTT. Translated: CASSYRGQGDEAFF.

A note on this clone: This could be a read error, since a much larger clone is one nucleotide away. V and J are TRBV7-2 and TRBJ1-1, with D perhaps matching TRBD1 (5 bases). Germline assignment: CDR1 SGHTA and CDR2 FQGNSA. This CDR3 is 15 amino acids long. CDR3 nucleotides: TGCGCCAGCAGCCAAGAGTGGCAGGGCTACACTGAAGCTTTCTTT. The encoded protein is CASSQEWQGYTEAFF.

The chain has TRBV6-1 and TRBJ1-2; 8 nucleotides match TRBD1. This CDR3 region has 17 residues. Germline lookup yields CDR1 MNHNS and CDR2 SASEGT. V dropped 4 bases and J dropped 2; count of bases not matched to a gene: 12. The CDR3 DNA reads TGTGCCAGCAGTGGTTACACAGGGGGAGATGGAAACTATGGCTACACCTTC. It specifies CASSGYTGGDGNYGYTF.

This clone was seen just once. The V and J genes are TRBV27 and TRBJ1-1; 9 bases line up with TRBD1. Trimming cost V 7 bases and J 0 bases; bases outside gene matches: 18. This CDR3 comprises 19 residues. CDR1 MNHEY and CDR2 SMNVEV come from the germline V gene (reference sequence). In nucleotides, the CDR3 is TGTGCCAGCACTAAATTGCCGCCCGGGACAGGGATCCTGAACACTGAAGCTTTCTTT. Translation: CASTKLPPGTGILNTEAFF.

V gene TRBV4-1 combines with J gene TRBJ2-7; D gene uncertain. V lost 1 base to trimming and J lost 3 bases, with 7 bases between them. CDR1 MGHRA and CDR2 YSYEKL come from the germline V gene. CDR3 length equals 13 residues. CDR3 residues: CASSQVIGYEQYF. CDR3 sequence (DNA): TGCGCCAGCAGCCAAGTAATCGGCTACGAGCAGTACTTC.

This clone has just one count. The V call is TRBV5-6, the J call TRBJ2-5, with D perhaps assigned TRBD1 or TRBD2 (5 bases each). Trimming shortened V by 0 bases and J by 5 bases, and 20 bases separated the two germline ends. CDR3 length: 17 amino acids. The germline gives CDR1 SGHDT, CDR2 YYEEEE. CDR3 nucleotides: TGTGCCAGCAGCTTGGGAGAGGGACCCACTTGGGGGGAGACCCAGTACTTC. Translation: CASSLGEGPTWGETQYF.

For the CDR3, the DNA is TGTGCCAGCTTAGGGCAGGGGAACACTGAAGCTTTCTTT. The encoded protein is CASLGQGNTEAFF. The rearrangement uses TRBV5-6 and TRBJ1-1, with D perhaps matching TRBD1 (5 bases). CDR3 length equals 13 residues. The ends were cut back, 7 bases at V and 1 base at J, with 11 bases in the middle. Germline values: CDR1 SGHDT, CDR2 YYEEEE.

The chain uses TRBV10-3 and TRBJ1-2; 9 bases are a match to TRBD1. After removal of 3 bases from V and 4 bases from J, the junction contained 6 bases not matched to a gene. Germline V CDR1 and CDR2: ENHRY, SYGVKD. This CDR3 comprises 15 residues. The CDR3 region has the DNA TGTGCCATCAGTGACCGGGACAGGGTCGTCTATGGCTACACCTTC. This translates into CAISDRDRVVYGYTF.

About this clone: Different DNA sequences within this sample yield the same CDR3. The rearrangement links TRBV27 to TRBJ2-7, with TRBD2 matching 14 bases. From germline, CDR1 is MNHEY and CDR2 SMNVEV (reference sequence). The V gene end was trimmed by 0 bases and the J gene end by 4 bases; junction bases not matched to a gene: 2. The CDR3 has 16 amino acids. CDR3 sequence (DNA): TGTGCCAGCAGTTTATCAGGGACTAGCGGGGGTTACGAGCAGTACTTC. Translating gives CASSLSGTSGGYEQYF.

The chain uses TRBV30 and TRBJ2-1; D gene unclear. V gave up 2 bases and J gave up 0 bases, with 11 bases separating them. The CDR3 consists of 15 residues. Germline V lookup: CDR1 GTSNPN, CDR2 SVGIG (reference sequence). CDR3 residues: CAWSKGLSSYNEQFF. The DNA for the CDR3 is TGTGCCTGGAGTAAGGGCCTGAGCTCCTACAATGAGCAGTTCTTC. The entire variable domain, with the rest obtained from reference TRBV30 and TRBJ2-1, is as follows: SQTIHQWPATLVQPVGSPLSLECTVEGTSNPNLYWYRQAAGRGLQLLFYSVGIGQISSEVPQNLSASRPQDRQFILSSKKLLLSDSGFYLCAWSKGLSSYNEQFFGPGTRLTVL.

The V gene is TRBV7-8, the J gene TRBJ2-7, with D perhaps TRBD2 (6 bases). Germline V gives CDR1 SGHVS, CDR2 FQNEAQ. CDR3 length equals 15 residues. Trimming left V 6 bases short and J 2 bases short, with 17 bases between. This CDR3 reads CASSEPGLGPYEQYF. In DNA, the CDR3 is TGTGCCAGCAGTGAACCGGGACTGGGGCCCTACGAGCAGTACTTC.

CDR3 coding DNA: TGTGCCAGCAGTTCCGGAGGGGTCAATGAGCAGTTCTTC. Translation gives CASSSGGVNEQFF. This chain connects TRBV6-5 to TRBJ2-1; D possibly corresponds to TRBD2 (6 bases). From germline, CDR1 is MNHEY and CDR2 SVGAGI. V lost 4 bases and J lost 6, with 10 bases in between. The CDR3 spans 13 residues.

The CDR3 coding sequence is TGTGCCAGTAGTATTTTAGGAAGCTCTGGAAACACCATATATTTT. It yields the protein CASSILGSSGNTIYF. The V call is TRBV19, the J call TRBJ1-3; D unresolved. V lost 3 bases, J lost 0 bases, and 9 bases lay in between. Germline V CDR1 and CDR2: LNHDA, SQIVND (reference sequence). The CDR3 contains 15 residues.

V is TRBV6-1 and J is TRBJ1-1; D unresolved. The germline gives CDR1 MNHNS, CDR2 SASEGT. CDR3 length equals 12 residues. The V and J ends lost 6 bases and 3 bases respectively, with 8 bases between them. The CDR3 spells CASRNWDTEAFF. In DNA form, the CDR3 reads TGTGCCAGCAGAAACTGGGACACTGAAGCTTTCTTT.

The chain links TRBV15 to TRBJ2-7, with 9 bases aligning to TRBD1. This CDR3 region has 15 residues. J gave up 2 bases and V 5 bases, and 7 bases lay outside the gene matches. CDR1 is LNHNV and CDR2 is YYDKDF in the germline V gene (reference sequence). The CDR3 coding sequence is TGTGCCACCAGCCACCGGGACAGGGTCACCTACGAGCAGTACTTC. Translating it yields CATSHRDRVTYEQYF.

The gene calls are TRBV29-1 and TRBJ2-7, with TRBD1 matching over 10 bases. This CDR3 spans 15 amino acids. The germline V gene has CDR1 SQVTM and CDR2 ANQGSEA. V was clipped by 1 base and J by 3 bases; unmatched bases: 6. The CDR3 is CSVEGTGGSFYEQYF. The CDR3 DNA sequence: TGCAGCGTTGAAGGGACAGGGGGTAGTTTCTACGAGCAGTACTTC.

This clone came up a few times. This rearrangement joins TRBV7-2 to TRBJ2-2, with D possibly TRBD1 on 5 matching bases. Germline values: CDR1 SGHTA, CDR2 FQGNSA. This CDR3 comprises 16 residues. Trimming stripped 5 bases from V and 2 bases from J, with 15 bases between. The CDR3 region is CASSPPDRLNTGELFF. The CDR3 DNA reads as TGTGCCAGCAGCCCCCCAGACAGATTAAACACCGGGGAGCTGTTTTTT.

This sequence joins TRBV19 and TRBJ2-2; D gene uncertain. There are 14 residues in the CDR3. V was clipped by 11 bases and J by 1 base, with 14 bases between them. CDR1 is LNHDA and CDR2 is SQIVND in the germline V gene (reference sequence). CDR3 protein: CASMENLNTGELFF. The CDR3 coding sequence is TGTGCCTCCATGGAAAACCTGAACACCGGGGAGCTGTTTTTT.

J is TRBJ1-2 and V is TRBV11-2, with 10 bases that match TRBD1. The CDR3 is 18 amino acids. Germline CDR1 is SGHAT and CDR2 is FQNNGV. J lost 2 bases, V lost 0 bases, and 9 bases had no gene match. This CDR3 is CASSLEGGTGVWNYGYTF. In nucleotides, the CDR3 is TGTGCCAGCAGCTTAGAGGGCGGGACAGGGGTTTGGAACTATGGCTACACCTTC. Drawing the rest from reference TRBV11-2 and TRBJ1-2, the complete variable domain is EAGVAQSPRYKIIEKRQSVAFWCNPISGHATLYWYQQILGQGPKLLIQFQNNGVVDDSQLPKDRFSAERLKGVDSTLKIQPAKLEDSAVYLCASSLEGGTGVWNYGYTFGSGTRLTVV.

With respect to this clone: The junction departs from the called germline gene at one end, perhaps through a read error. The chain is built from TRBV5-1 and TRBJ1-1; D gene uncertain. The CDR3 has 15 amino acids. Germline V gene lookup returns CDR1 SGHRS and CDR2 YFSETQ. The CDR3 nucleotides are TGCGTCAGCAGCTTGGCGGCCGGAGAGTGGACTGAAGCTTTCTTT. Protein sequence: CVSSLAAGEWTEAFF. Drawing the rest from reference TRBV5-1 and TRBJ1-1, the complete variable domain is KAGVTQTPRYLIKTRGQQVTLSCSPISGHRSVSWYQQTPGQGLQFLFEYFSETQRNKGNFPGRFSGRQFSNSRSEMNVSTLELGDSALYLCVSSLAAGEWTEAFFGQGTRLTVV.

The J gene is TRBJ2-3, the V gene TRBV19; 10 bases agree with TRBD2. Per the germline V gene, CDR1 is LNHDA and CDR2 is SQIVND (reference sequence). This CDR3 is built from 17 residues. Trimming cost V 0 bases and J 9 bases; bases outside gene matches: 12. CDR3 sequence (DNA): TGTGCCAGTAGTATAGATCTTGAACTAGCGGGGCCAGGCACGCAGTATTTT. Its translation is CASSIDLELAGPGTQYF.

This clone was seen only once. The chain combines TRBV30 with TRBJ2-5, with a possible D match to TRBD2 (6 bases). This CDR3 has 14 amino acids. Germline V gives CDR1 GTSNPN, CDR2 SVGIG (reference sequence). The V and J ends lost 0 bases and 1 base respectively, with 9 bases between them. The CDR3 nucleotides are TGTGCCTGGAGTGTACCCGGGGGCCAAGAGACCCAGTACTTC. Amino acids: CAWSVPGGQETQYF. The whole variable domain, filled in from reference TRBV30 and TRBJ2-5, reads SQTIHQWPATLVQPVGSPLSLECTVEGTSNPNLYWYRQAAGRGLQLLFYSVGIGQISSEVPQNLSASRPQDRQFILSSKKLLLSDSGFYLCAWSVPGGQETQYFGPGTRLLVL.

The rearrangement uses TRBV7-9 and TRBJ2-1; D assignment may be TRBD1 or TRBD2 (6 bases each). V shed 10 bases and J shed 8 bases, with 12 bases lying between them. The germline CDR1 and CDR2 sequences are SEHNR and FQNEAQ (reference sequence). This CDR3 has 11 amino acids. CDR3 nucleotide sequence: TGTGCCACCCGGGGGCCCGATGAGCAGTTCTTC. It is translated as CATRGPDEQFF.

The rearrangement uses TRBV5-1 and TRBJ1-4; no clear D. V was trimmed by 5 bases and J by 11 bases, leaving 22 bases between them. In germline, CDR1 is SGHRS, CDR2 YFSETQ. The CDR3 covers 15 residues. The CDR3 DNA sequence: TGCGCCAGCAGACAAGCCGGGTCCGACGGGAGGAAACTGTTTTTT. The encoded protein is CASRQAGSDGRKLFF.

This rearrangement joins TRBV10-3 to TRBJ2-5, with TRBD1 as a possible D gene (6 bases). Between the trimmed V and J ends, which lost 6 bases and 5 bases, there was a span of 13 bases. This CDR3 comprises 13 residues. Germline V gives CDR1 ENHRY, CDR2 SYGVKD. CDR3 bases: TGTGCCATCAGCACAACAGGGTGGGAGACCCAGTACTTC. It is translated as CAISTTGWETQYF.

The chain couples TRBV29-1 to TRBJ2-7; 11 bases are a match to TRBD1. CDR1 and CDR2 (germline): SQVTM, ANQGSEA. The CDR3 sequence is 14 residues long. Trimming removed 3 bases from V and 3 bases from J; junction bases left unmatched: 4. CDR3 DNA sequence: TGCAGCGTTGATACCGGGACAGGGGGCTACGAGCAGTACTTC. It yields the protein CSVDTGTGGYEQYF.

The V and J genes are TRBV27 and TRBJ1-1; D gene uncertain. This CDR3 is built from 13 residues. Trimming stripped 5 bases from V and 3 bases from J, with 10 bases between. Looked up from germline, CDR1 is MNHEY and CDR2 is SMNVEV (reference sequence). The CDR3 loop reads CASSDTRYTEAFF. The CDR3 nucleotides read TGTGCCAGCAGTGACACGCGTTACACTGAAGCTTTCTTT.

This rearrangement joins TRBV11-2 to TRBJ1-1, with D possibly TRBD1 on 6 matching bases. V was trimmed by 5 bases and J by 1 base, leaving 11 bases between them. Germline loops: CDR1 SGHAT, CDR2 FQNNGV. CDR3 length equals 14 residues. This CDR3 is CASSPGTQNTEAFF. CDR3 nucleotide sequence: TGTGCCAGCAGCCCCGGGACACAGAACACTGAAGCTTTCTTT.

This chain links TRBV9 with TRBJ2-7, with 9 bases lining up with TRBD1. CDR1 SGDLS and CDR2 YYNGEE come from the germline V gene. J gave up 4 bases and V 2 bases, and 4 bases lay outside the gene matches. This CDR3 comprises 14 residues. The CDR3 coding sequence is TGTGCCAGCAGCGTCTCGGGACAGGGATACGAGCAGTACTTC. Protein product: CASSVSGQGYEQYF.